One and the same sample provided the 29 T cell receptor beta chains below, sequenced in a study of blood T cell repertoires in COVID-19. This table comes from immunoSEQ multiplex PCR, and its TCRdb copy is limited to in-frame clones, with some not included. The repertoire holds some 170,000 clones, with around 83% as singletons. The sample was peripheral blood. These receptors were obtained from a man aged 35-49 years with acute or convalescent COVID-19.

This clone was found a few times. The V gene is TRBV5-4, the J gene TRBJ1-3; 9 nucleotides line up with TRBD1. This CDR3 has 17 amino acids. Germline CDR1 and CDR2: SGHNT and YYREEE (reference sequence). V lost 4 bases and J lost 0; bases outside the gene matches: 8. CDR3 amino acids: CASSPGTGRLSGNTIYF. CDR3 in DNA: TGTGCCAGCAGCCCCGGGACAGGGCGCCTCTCTGGAAACACCATATATTTT.

This clone occurred a few times. V gene TRBV6-2 or TRBV6-3 combines with J gene TRBJ1-6; 7 nucleotides align to TRBD1. CDR1 and CDR2 (germline): MNHEY, SVGEGT. There are 15 residues in the CDR3. J was trimmed by 6 bases and V by 2 bases; bases with no gene match: 4. CDR3 sequence reads: CASSYGQGGNSPLHF. In DNA form, the CDR3 reads TGTGCCAGCAGTTACGGGCAGGGGGGTAATTCACCCCTCCACTTT.

V is TRBV6-5 and J is TRBJ1-6, with D possibly matching TRBD1 (5 bases). CDR1 and CDR2 from the germline V gene are MNHEY and SVGAGI. V dropped 0 bases and J dropped 9 bases, with 12 bases sitting between them. This CDR3 is built from 15 residues. The CDR3 region is CASSYSGRASSPLHF. In DNA form, the CDR3 reads TGTGCCAGCAGTTACTCGGGCAGGGCATCTTCACCCCTCCACTTT.

The rearrangement uses TRBV9 and TRBJ1-1, with D hard to call. The CDR3 has 15 amino acids. In germline, CDR1 is SGDLS, CDR2 YYNGEE. Trimming left V 3 bases short and J 2 bases short, with 14 bases between. CDR3 region: CASSAIPNLNTEAFF. The CDR3 DNA sequence: TGTGCCAGCAGCGCTATACCGAATCTCAACACTGAAGCTTTCTTT.

The V and J genes are TRBV27 and TRBJ1-2; TRBD1 agrees at 8 bases. This CDR3 contains 13 residues. CDR1 is MNHEY, CDR2 SMNVEV, per germline (reference sequence). The junction had 4 bases not matched to a gene; V was cut back by 6 bases and J by 4 bases. As DNA, the CDR3 is TGTGCCAGCAGACCACAGGGGGGCTATGGCTACACCTTC. Protein sequence: CASRPQGGYGYTF.

J is TRBJ1-6 and V is TRBV10-3; TRBD1 matches 7 bases. The J segment lost 14 bases and the V segment lost 0 bases, leaving 10 bases of the junction unmatched. Germline CDR1 is ENHRY and CDR2 is SYGVKD. This CDR3 has 15 residues. CDR3 residues: CAISESGTATSALHF. As DNA, the CDR3 is TGTGCCATCAGTGAGTCCGGGACAGCAACCTCGGCCCTCCACTTT.

The chain links TRBV5-1 to TRBJ2-2, with D possibly being TRBD2 (5 bases). This CDR3 region has 14 residues. Germline V gene lookup returns CDR1 SGHRS and CDR2 YFSETQ. V lost 1 base and J lost 3, with 7 bases in between. The CDR3 is CASSLSGYTGELFF. The CDR3 coding sequence is TGCGCCAGCAGCTTGTCGGGGTACACCGGGGAGCTGTTTTTT.

This sequence joins TRBV14 and TRBJ2-2; D might be TRBD1 (5 bases). The germline gives CDR1 SGHDN, CDR2 FVKESK. This CDR3 has 13 amino acids. V lost 1 base and J lost 9, with 9 bases in between. This chain's CDR3 is CASSQVGARELFF. The CDR3 DNA follows: TGTGCCAGCAGCCAAGTAGGGGCTCGGGAGCTGTTTTTT. Supplemented by reference TRBV14 and TRBJ2-2, the full variable domain reads EAGVTQFPSHSVIEKGQTVTLRCDPISGHDNLYWYRRVMGKEIKFLLHFVKESKQDESGMPNNRFLAERTGGTYSTLKVQPAELEDSGVYFCASSQVGARELFFGEGSRLTVL.

The V gene is TRBV10-2, the J gene TRBJ2-1, with 10 bases matching TRBD1. Germline V gives CDR1 WSHSY, CDR2 SAAADI. V lost 4 bases, J lost 1 base, and 4 bases stayed unmatched. The CDR3 length is 16 residues. CDR3: CASSGDRGRSYNEQFF. The CDR3 DNA reads TGCGCCAGCAGTGGGGACAGGGGACGGTCCTACAATGAGCAGTTCTTC.

The V and J genes are TRBV18 and TRBJ2-7, with 7 bases identical to TRBD1. CDR1 and CDR2 (germline): KGHSH, LQKENI. Trimming at V came to 4 bases and at J to 1 base, leaving 4 bases not matched to a gene. CDR3 length equals 14 residues. CDR3 residues: CASSQTGLSYEQYF. DNA of the CDR3: TGTGCCAGCTCACAGACAGGGCTTTCCTACGAGCAGTACTTC.

The rearrangement uses TRBV2 and TRBJ2-1, with TRBD2 matching over 13 bases. Germline CDR1 is SNHLY and CDR2 is FYNNEI. The V gene end was trimmed by 6 bases and the J gene end by 7 bases; junction bases not matched to a gene: 9. The CDR3 runs to 16 residues. The CDR3 here is CASRILAGGLRNEQFF. In DNA form, the CDR3 reads TGTGCCAGCAGGATACTAGCGGGGGGGCTGCGGAATGAGCAGTTCTTC. Filled out from reference TRBV2 and TRBJ2-1, the complete variable domain reads EPEVTQTPSHQVTQMGQEVILRCVPISNHLYFYWYRQILGQKVEFLVSFYNNEISEKSEIFDDQFSVERPDGSNFTLKIRSTKLEDSAMYFCASRILAGGLRNEQFFGPGTRLTVL.

This clone was seen a single time. The V gene is TRBV18, the J gene TRBJ1-4; D may be TRBD1 (6 bases). Trimming pared 0 bases from V and 10 bases from J, leaving 15 bases between. The V gene's germline CDR1 is KGHSH and CDR2 LQKENI. CDR3 length: 15 residues. The CDR3 protein is CASSPPGATVGKLFF. The CDR3 nucleotides are TGTGCCAGCTCACCACCGGGGGCGACAGTCGGAAAACTGTTTTTT.

This chain joins TRBV6-5 and TRBJ1-4; D is perhaps TRBD1 (6 bases). CDR1 and CDR2 (germline): MNHEY, SVGAGI. The CDR3 length is 14 residues. Trimming cost V 5 bases and J 7 bases, with 14 bases left between them. Here the CDR3 DNA reads TGTGCCAGCAGTCCACAGGGTTGGTCTGAAAAACTGTTTTTT. Translating gives CASSPQGWSEKLFF.

A few counts support this clone. The chain employs TRBV29-1 and TRBJ1-3; D possibly corresponds to TRBD1 (5 bases). The germline V and J ends were trimmed by 4 bases and 4 bases, with 11 bases remaining between them. The length of the CDR3 is 13 residues. CDR1 is SQVTM and CDR2 is ANQGSEA in the germline V gene. CDR3 bases: TGCAGCGTTGCGGGGGGTGGAGGAAACACCATATATTTT. Its translation is CSVAGGGGNTIYF.

This clone came up a few times. The chain recombines TRBV6-1 with TRBJ1-5, with D possibly matching TRBD1 (6 bases). This CDR3 is 13 amino acids long. Germline CDR1 MNHNS, CDR2 SASEGT. V was shortened by 2 bases and J by 6 bases, with 8 bases between the two germline ends. This CDR3 reads CASSEQGSQPQHF. CDR3 DNA sequence: TGTGCCAGCAGTGAACAGGGGAGTCAGCCCCAGCATTTT.

The chain has TRBV10-3 and TRBJ2-5; 7 bases fit TRBD1. CDR1 and CDR2 (germline): ENHRY, SYGVKD. The CDR3 runs to 16 residues. The V segment lost 8 bases and the J segment 1 base; nucleotides outside the gene matches: 13. CDR3 amino acids: CAIRPPATGPQETQYF. Here the CDR3 DNA reads TGTGCCATCCGACCCCCCGCGACAGGGCCCCAAGAGACCCAGTACTTC.

The chain is built from TRBV5-6 and TRBJ1-2; 9 bases match TRBD1. V dropped 0 bases and J dropped 4; count of bases not matched to a gene: 10. Germline values: CDR1 SGHDT, CDR2 YYEEEE. There are 17 residues in the CDR3. The CDR3 coding sequence is TGTGCCAGCAGCTTGGGGGGACAGGGTGTAAGAGTCTATGGCTACACCTTC. Its protein is CASSLGGQGVRVYGYTF. Based on the CDR3 plus reference TRBV5-6 and TRBJ1-2, the full variable domain is DAGVTQSPTHLIKTRGQQVTLRCSPKSGHDTVSWYQQALGQGPQFIFQYYEEEERQRGNFPDRFSGHQFPNYSSELNVNALLLGDSALYLCASSLGGQGVRVYGYTFGSGTRLTVV.

V usage is TRBV6-5 and J usage is TRBJ2-5; D is unresolved. There are 11 residues in the CDR3. Looked up from germline, CDR1 is MNHEY and CDR2 is SVGAGI. V shed 4 bases and J shed 5 bases, with 5 bases lying between them. CDR3 coding DNA: TGTGCCAGCAGTTCGGTGGAGACCCAGTACTTC. Amino acids: CASSSVETQYF.

This clone is a singleton in its sample. The J gene is TRBJ2-7, the V gene TRBV3-1 (or the pseudogene TRBV3-2); TRBD1 is a possible D gene (5 bases). The V and J ends lost 0 bases and 6 bases respectively, with 9 bases between them. The CDR3 covers 13 residues. Germline V CDR1 and CDR2: LGHDT, YNNKEL (reference sequence). CDR3 in amino acids: CASSQDARVEQYF. The CDR3 DNA is TGTGCCAGCAGCCAAGATGCCAGGGTCGAGCAGTACTTC.

The rearrangement uses TRBV5-1 and TRBJ2-5, with D maybe TRBD2 (6 bases). Germline-derived CDR1 and CDR2 are SGHRS and YFSETQ. The CDR3 sequence is 15 residues long. With 0 bases removed from V and 4 bases from J, the gap between germline ends came to 13 bases. The CDR3 spells CASSLGGGPGETQYF. In DNA, the CDR3 is TGCGCCAGCAGCTTGGGCGGAGGGCCCGGAGAGACCCAGTACTTC.

V and J are TRBV2 and TRBJ1-2; the D is unclear. Germline assignment: CDR1 SNHLY and CDR2 FYNNEI. Between the trimmed V and J ends, which lost 8 bases and 1 base, there was a span of 20 bases. The CDR3 consists of 16 residues. The CDR3 sequence is CASGRSFIQLNYGYTF. The CDR3 bases are TGTGCCAGCGGGCGAAGTTTCATTCAACTTAACTATGGCTACACCTTC. Supplemented by reference TRBV2 and TRBJ1-2, the full variable domain reads EPEVTQTPSHQVTQMGQEVILRCVPISNHLYFYWYRQILGQKVEFLVSFYNNEISEKSEIFDDQFSVERPDGSNFTLKIRSTKLEDSAMYFCASGRSFIQLNYGYTFGSGTRLTVV.

V and J are TRBV5-1 and TRBJ1-2, with D unresolved. The CDR3 has 16 residues. The V and J ends lost 0 bases and 6 bases respectively, with 18 bases between them. Germline V gene sequence: CDR1 SGHRS, CDR2 YFSETQ. The CDR3 nucleotides read TGCGCCAGCAGCTTGGACCTAGGATCGAGGATCCATGGCTACACCTTC. This encodes CASSLDLGSRIHGYTF. The whole variable domain, filled in from reference TRBV5-1 and TRBJ1-2, reads KAGVTQTPRYLIKTRGQQVTLSCSPISGHRSVSWYQQTPGQGLQFLFEYFSETQRNKGNFPGRFSGRQFSNSRSEMNVSTLELGDSALYLCASSLDLGSRIHGYTFGSGTRLTVV.

This chain joins TRBV30 and TRBJ2-7; D is unresolved. The CDR3 is 12 amino acids. Germline lookup yields CDR1 GTSNPN and CDR2 SVGIG (reference sequence). V was cut by 0 bases and J by 1 base, with 4 bases left in between. CDR3 region: CAWSVQSYEQYF. CDR3 DNA sequence: TGTGCCTGGAGTGTACAATCCTACGAGCAGTACTTC. Looking up the rest from reference TRBV30 and TRBJ2-7 gives the full variable domain: SQTIHQWPATLVQPVGSPLSLECTVEGTSNPNLYWYRQAAGRGLQLLFYSVGIGQISSEVPQNLSASRPQDRQFILSSKKLLLSDSGFYLCAWSVQSYEQYFGPGTRLTVT.

The CDR3 loop reads CASRPGTAYSNQPQHF. The CDR3 DNA is TGTGCCAGCAGACCCGGGACAGCTTATAGCAATCAGCCCCAGCATTTT. The chain uses TRBV28 and TRBJ1-5; TRBD1 aligns across 7 bases. CDR1 is MDHEN and CDR2 is SYDVKM in the germline V gene. J was trimmed by 0 bases and V by 6 bases; bases with no gene match: 8. This CDR3 is 16 amino acids long.

The gene calls are TRBV7-8 and TRBJ1-2; a weak D match, TRBD1 (5 bases). The CDR3 length is 14 residues. Trimming removed 7 bases at V and 8 bases at J, with 20 bases between. Germline-derived CDR1 and CDR2 are SGHVS and FQNEAQ. The CDR3 loop is CASTLGTEGTGYTF. The CDR3 nucleotides are TGTGCCAGCACTTTGGGTACGGAGGGGACGGGCTACACCTTC.

The rearrangement uses TRBV6-6 and TRBJ2-2; a weak D match, TRBD2 (7 bases). Deletions cut 6 bases from V and 3 bases from J, with 17 bases between. Germline CDR1 is MNHNY and CDR2 is SVGAGI (reference sequence). The CDR3 loop spans 16 amino acids. Here the CDR3 reads CASSQLGGPDTGELFF. The CDR3 DNA is TGTGCCAGCAGCCAATTGGGGGGGCCGGACACCGGGGAGCTGTTTTTT.

This sequence joins TRBV11-3 and TRBJ2-2, with 7 bases that match TRBD2. The CDR3 runs 16 residues. The germline V gene encodes CDR1 SGHNT and CDR2 YENEEA. The junction had 2 bases not matched to a gene; V was cut back by 1 base and J by 0 bases. The CDR3 region is CASSLGGLANTGELFF. DNA of the CDR3: TGTGCCAGCAGCTTAGGAGGACTAGCGAACACCGGGGAGCTGTTTTTT. Filled out from reference TRBV11-3 and TRBJ2-2, the complete variable domain reads EAGVVQSPRYKIIEKKQPVAFWCNPISGHNTLYWYLQNLGQGPELLIRYENEEAVDDSQLPKDRFSAERLKGVDSTLKIQPAELGDSAVYLCASSLGGLANTGELFFGEGSRLTVL.

V and J are TRBV9 and TRBJ2-6, with D possibly being TRBD1 (6 bases). Trimming shortened V by 4 bases and J by 0 bases, and 14 bases separated the two germline ends. In germline, CDR1 is SGDLS, CDR2 YYNGEE. The CDR3 is 17 residues long. The CDR3 protein is CASSRGQPLSGANVLTF. CDR3 DNA: TGTGCCAGCAGCCGGGGACAACCCCTCTCTGGGGCCAACGTCCTGACTTTC.

V is TRBV12-3 or TRBV12-4 and J is TRBJ2-1, with TRBD2 identical over 12 bases. There are 13 residues in the CDR3. J gave up 10 bases and V 10 bases, and 8 bases lay outside the gene matches. CDR3 region: CATLAGGPKEQFF. CDR3 DNA sequence: TGTGCCACTCTAGCGGGGGGGCCAAAGGAGCAGTTCTTC.